Listed here are 8 T cell receptor beta chains from one sample, sequenced in a study of cytomegalovirus exposure and HLA in healthy donors. 60 Vbeta and 13 Jbeta primers were used in PCR. TCRdb keeps only in-frame clones here, not all; method: immunoSEQ multiplex PCR. The sample has approximately 150,000 clones, approximately 80% seen once. Input material: PBMCs. The origin of the receptors is a man younger than 40 in good health and CMV-seropositive.

The gene calls are TRBV4-1 and TRBJ2-2; no clear D. The CDR3 totals 13 residues. V dropped 1 base and J dropped 4 bases, with 4 bases sitting between them. From germline, CDR1 is MGHRA and CDR2 YSYEKL. The CDR3 region has the DNA TGCGCCAGCAGCCAAGTTCTCACCGGGGAGCTGTTTTTT. Residues: CASSQVLTGELFF.

The chain carries TRBV28 and TRBJ2-1, with 8 bases aligning to TRBD2. The CDR3 is 14 amino acids. Looked up from germline, CDR1 is MDHEN and CDR2 is SYDVKM. Trimming removed 7 bases from V and 6 bases from J; junction bases left unmatched: 8. CDR3 sequence: CASTMGLGINEQFF. The CDR3 DNA reads TGTGCCAGCACCATGGGACTAGGAATCAATGAGCAGTTCTTC.

In its sample, this clone was seen once. The CDR3 reads CASSLRDTSYEQYF. In DNA form, the CDR3 reads TGTGCCAGTAGTCTACGGGACACGTCCTACGAGCAGTACTTC. The chain uses TRBV19 and TRBJ2-7; D perhaps matches TRBD1 (6 bases). Germline lookup yields CDR1 LNHDA and CDR2 SQIVND (reference sequence). V was pared by 5 bases and J by 1 base, with 12 bases between. CDR3 length: 14 amino acids.

The chain recombines TRBV19 with TRBJ1-4; D is ambiguous. The CDR3 length is 14 residues. V shed 3 bases and J shed 3 bases, with 8 bases lying between them. Germline assignment: CDR1 LNHDA and CDR2 SQIVND (reference sequence). CDR3 region: CASSIRRPNEKLFF. CDR3 coding DNA: TGTGCCAGTAGTATTAGGCGGCCTAATGAAAAACTGTTTTTT.

The rearrangement uses TRBV7-9 and TRBJ2-5, with a weak D call TRBD2 (6 bases). Germline values: CDR1 SEHNR, CDR2 FQNEAQ (reference sequence). There are 14 residues in the CDR3. Between the trimmed V and J ends, which lost 2 bases and 5 bases, there was a span of 12 bases. CDR3 protein: CASSLRTRGETQYF. The CDR3 region has the DNA TGTGCCAGCAGCTTAAGGACTCGGGGGGAGACCCAGTACTTC. Complete variable domain (other parts from reference TRBV7-9 and TRBJ2-5): DTGVSQNPRHKITKRGQNVTFRCDPISEHNRLYWYRQTLGQGPEFLTYFQNEAQLEKSRLLSDRFSAERPKGSFSTLEIQRTEQGDSAMYLCASSLRTRGETQYFGPGTRLLVL.

The chain combines TRBV5-6 with TRBJ2-2; D remains ambiguous. The V and J ends lost 1 base and 3 bases respectively, with 13 bases between them. Per germline, CDR1 SGHDT and CDR2 YYEEEE. This CDR3 contains 16 residues. For the CDR3, the DNA is TGTGCCAGCAGCTTGTCTTTGGGCAGGTACACCGGGGAGCTGTTTTTT. Translating gives CASSLSLGRYTGELFF.

In its sample, this clone was seen once. The chain is built from TRBV18 and TRBJ1-5; a weak D match, TRBD1 (6 bases). In germline, CDR1 is KGHSH, CDR2 LQKENI. The CDR3 contains 14 residues. V gave up 3 bases and J gave up 7 bases, with 13 bases separating them. CDR3 coding DNA: TGTGCCAGCTCACCCGGACAGCGTTCCCAGCCCCAGCATTTT. Protein: CASSPGQRSQPQHF.

The rearrangement joins TRBV15 to TRBJ2-3; tentative D call: TRBD2 (7 bases). The germline V gene has CDR1 LNHNV and CDR2 YYDKDF (reference sequence). The V gene lost 2 bases and the J gene lost 2 bases, with 14 bases spanning the gap. The CDR3 runs 16 residues. The CDR3 DNA reads as TGTGCCACCAGCAGACTCTCGGGGGGCCTCACAGATACGCAGTATTTT. Translated, it gives CATSRLSGGLTDTQYF.